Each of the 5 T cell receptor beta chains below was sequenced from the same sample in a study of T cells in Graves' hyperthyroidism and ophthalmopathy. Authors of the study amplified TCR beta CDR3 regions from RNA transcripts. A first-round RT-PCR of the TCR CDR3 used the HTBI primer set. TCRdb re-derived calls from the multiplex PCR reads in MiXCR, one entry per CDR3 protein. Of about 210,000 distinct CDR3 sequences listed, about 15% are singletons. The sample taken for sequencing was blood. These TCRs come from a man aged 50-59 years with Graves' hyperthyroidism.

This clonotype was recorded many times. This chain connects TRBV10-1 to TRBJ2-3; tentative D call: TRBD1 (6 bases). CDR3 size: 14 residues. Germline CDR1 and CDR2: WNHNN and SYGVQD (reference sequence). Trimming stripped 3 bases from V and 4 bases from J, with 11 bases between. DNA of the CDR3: TGCGCCAGCAGTGAACCAGGGGAAGCAGATACGCAGTATTTT. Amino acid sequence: CASSEPGEADTQYF.

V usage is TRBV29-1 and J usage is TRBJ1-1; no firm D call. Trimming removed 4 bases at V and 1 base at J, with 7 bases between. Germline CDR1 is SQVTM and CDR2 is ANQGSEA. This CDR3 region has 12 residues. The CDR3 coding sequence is TGCAGCGTTGTATCACGGAACACTGAAGCTTTCTTT. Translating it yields CSVVSRNTEAFF. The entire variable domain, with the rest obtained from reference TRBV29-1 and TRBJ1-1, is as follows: SAVISQKPSRDICQRGTSLTIQCQVDSQVTMMFWYRQQPGQSLTLIATANQGSEATYESGFVIDKFPISRPNLTFSTLTVSNMSPEDSSIYLCSVVSRNTEAFFGQGTRLTVV.

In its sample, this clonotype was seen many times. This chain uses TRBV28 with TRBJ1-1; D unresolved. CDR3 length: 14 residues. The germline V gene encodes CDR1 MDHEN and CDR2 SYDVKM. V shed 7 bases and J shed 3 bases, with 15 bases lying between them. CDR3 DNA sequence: TGTGCCAGCACGATGGACTCATCATACACTGAAGCTTTCTTT. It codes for CASTMDSSYTEAFF. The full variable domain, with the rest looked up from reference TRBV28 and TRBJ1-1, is DVKVTQSSRYLVKRTGEKVFLECVQDMDHENMFWYRQDPGLGLRLIYFSYDVKMKEKGDIPEGYSVSREKKERFSLILESASTNQTSMYLCASTMDSSYTEAFFGQGTRLTVV.

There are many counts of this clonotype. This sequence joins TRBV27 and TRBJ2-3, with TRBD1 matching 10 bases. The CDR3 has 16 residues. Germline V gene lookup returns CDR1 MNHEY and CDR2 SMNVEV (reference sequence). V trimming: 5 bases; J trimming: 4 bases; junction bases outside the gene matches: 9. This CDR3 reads CASSTFRTGGADTQYF. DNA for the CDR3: TGTGCCAGCAGTACCTTCCGGACAGGGGGGGCAGATACGCAGTATTTT.

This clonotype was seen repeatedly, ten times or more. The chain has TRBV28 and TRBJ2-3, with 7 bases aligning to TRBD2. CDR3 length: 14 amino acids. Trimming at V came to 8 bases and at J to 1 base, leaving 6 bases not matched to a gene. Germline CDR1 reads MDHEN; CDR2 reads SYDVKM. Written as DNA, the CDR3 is TGTGCCAGCCAGGGACTATGGGGCACAGATACGCAGTATTTT. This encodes CASQGLWGTDTQYF.